Following are 32 T cell receptor beta chains from one sample sequenced in a study of T cell responses to AZD1222 COVID-19 vaccine. Clones were read by immunoSEQ multiplex PCR, and TCRdb kept only the in-frame ones, dropping some. Altogether 95,000 to 110,000 clones are present, 93% being singletons, with the ten largest covering around 4.7%. Source: peripheral blood, taken on day 0 of AZD1222 vaccination. These receptors came from an adult in good health.

The V call is TRBV27, the J call TRBJ2-1; the match to TRBD2 covers 9 bases. Germline CDR1 is MNHEY and CDR2 is SMNVEV (reference sequence). The V gene end was trimmed by 0 bases and the J gene end by 3 bases; junction bases not matched to a gene: 0. This CDR3 comprises 15 residues. Written as DNA, the CDR3 is TGTGCCAGCAGTTTATCACTAGCGGGCTACAATGAGCAGTTCTTC. Translation: CASSLSLAGYNEQFF.

This chain joins TRBV2 and TRBJ1-5; the match to TRBD1 covers 11 bases. The germline V gene encodes CDR1 SNHLY and CDR2 FYNNEI. This CDR3 has 15 amino acids. Germline trimming cut 9 bases from V and 5 bases from J; bases unmatched to any gene: 9. The CDR3 sequence is CASAKDRGRDQPQHF. CDR3 DNA sequence: TGTGCCAGTGCCAAGGACAGGGGGCGAGATCAGCCCCAGCATTTT.

V is TRBV9 and J is TRBJ2-1; D is perhaps TRBD2 (6 bases). The CDR3 has 12 residues. Germline assignment: CDR1 SGDLS and CDR2 YYNGEE. Trimming took 3 bases from V and 10 from J, leaving 11 bases between them. The CDR3, as DNA: TGTGCCAGCAGCGATCCAGCGGGCGAGCAGTTCTTC. This gives the protein CASSDPAGEQFF.

This sequence joins TRBV14 and TRBJ2-1; 7 positions agree with TRBD2. Germline-derived CDR1 and CDR2 are SGHDN and FVKESK. The CDR3 totals 16 residues. Trimming at V came to 6 bases and at J to 3 bases, leaving 11 bases not matched to a gene. The CDR3 region is CASRLSGTKFYNEQFF. The CDR3 DNA follows: TGTGCCAGCAGACTAAGCGGGACTAAGTTCTACAATGAGCAGTTCTTC.

The V gene is TRBV18, the J gene TRBJ1-4; D gene ambiguous. V lost 2 bases to trimming and J lost 4 bases, with 14 bases between them. The CDR3 loop spans 16 amino acids. Germline CDR1 and CDR2: KGHSH and LQKENI. CDR3 protein: CASSPEVGQLNEKLFF. CDR3 nucleotide sequence: TGTGCCAGCTCACCAGAAGTGGGTCAGCTTAATGAAAAACTGTTTTTT. The entire variable domain, with the rest obtained from reference TRBV18 and TRBJ1-4, is as follows: NAGVMQNPRHLVRRRGQEARLRCSPMKGHSHVYWYRQLPEEGLKFMVYLQKENIIDESGMPKERFSAEFPKEGPSILRIQQVVRGDSAAYFCASSPEVGQLNEKLFFGSGTQLSVL.

The chain links TRBV3-1 (or the pseudogene TRBV3-2) to TRBJ2-3, with TRBD2 matching over 11 bases. CDR1 is LGHDT and CDR2 is YNNKEL in the germline V gene (reference sequence). J gave up 4 bases and V 2 bases, and 5 bases lay outside the gene matches. The CDR3 spans 16 residues. The chain's CDR3 is CASSQPGLAAADTQYF. The CDR3 DNA is TGTGCCAGCAGCCAACCGGGACTAGCGGCCGCAGATACGCAGTATTTT.

The rearrangement joins TRBV12-3 or TRBV12-4 to TRBJ2-5; 7 positions agree with TRBD2. The J segment lost 7 bases and the V segment lost 5 bases, leaving 4 bases of the junction unmatched. The length of the CDR3 is 12 residues. As DNA, the CDR3 is TGTGCCAGCAGTGGACTAGAGGGGACCCAGTACTTC. It is translated as CASSGLEGTQYF.

The J gene is TRBJ2-7, the V gene TRBV30; D uncertain. Looked up from germline, CDR1 is GTSNPN and CDR2 is SVGIG (reference sequence). The CDR3 length is 13 residues. V was shortened by 3 bases and J by 7 bases, with 16 bases between the two germline ends. The CDR3 bases are TGTGCCTGGAGCCCCCCGGGCTTTGGGGAGCAGTACTTC. It is translated as CAWSPPGFGEQYF.

V gene TRBV9 combines with J gene TRBJ2-2; no reliable D call. V lost 2 bases to trimming and J lost 0 bases, with 8 bases between them. Germline V CDR1 and CDR2: SGDLS, YYNGEE. The CDR3 has 15 residues. The CDR3 DNA follows: TGTGCCAGCAGCGTGTCTCAGGCGAACACCGGGGAGCTGTTTTTT. It yields the protein CASSVSQANTGELFF.

V gene TRBV7-2 combines with J gene TRBJ1-6; 10 bases match TRBD1. V was pared by 5 bases and J by 9 bases, with 4 bases of the junction left unmatched. The CDR3 consists of 14 residues. The germline gives CDR1 SGHTA, CDR2 FQGNSA. The CDR3 spells CASSPTGGGSPLHF. The CDR3 nucleotides read TGTGCCAGCAGCCCGACAGGGGGCGGTTCACCCCTCCACTTT.

The chain uses TRBV7-8 and TRBJ1-6; no clear D. Between the trimmed V and J ends, which lost 4 bases and 10 bases, there was a span of 8 bases. Germline loops: CDR1 SGHVS, CDR2 FQNEAQ. This CDR3 is built from 12 residues. The CDR3 reads CASSSLESPLHF. The CDR3 bases are TGTGCCAGCAGCTCCCTTGAATCACCCCTCCACTTT. Drawing the rest from reference TRBV7-8 and TRBJ1-6, the complete variable domain is GAGVSQSPRYKVAKRGQDVALRCDPISGHVSLFWYQQALGQGPEFLTYFQNEAQLDKSGLPSDRFFAERPEGSVSTLKIQRTQQEDSAVYLCASSSLESPLHFGNGTRLTVT.

The chain recombines TRBV5-1 with TRBJ2-3, with TRBD2 as a possible D gene (5 bases). The CDR3 length is 15 residues. Germline CDR1 reads SGHRS; CDR2 reads YFSETQ. Trimming shortened V by 4 bases and J by 0 bases, and 12 bases separated the two germline ends. For the CDR3, the DNA is TGCGCCAGCAGCCCCTGGGGAGTTAGCACAGATACGCAGTATTTT. Residues: CASSPWGVSTDTQYF.

The genes are TRBV7-9 and TRBJ1-2, with D uncertain. The CDR3 extends over 14 amino acids. V lost 2 bases and J lost 6, with 13 bases in between. CDR1 and CDR2 (germline): SEHNR, FQNEAQ (reference sequence). The DNA for the CDR3 is TGTGCCAGCAGCTTAAGAACCGGGGTTGATGGCTACACCTTC. Amino acid sequence: CASSLRTGVDGYTF.

The V call is TRBV19, the J call TRBJ2-1, with 14 bases identical to TRBD2. Germline CDR1 and CDR2: LNHDA and SQIVND (reference sequence). Germline trimming cut 6 bases from V and 9 bases from J; bases unmatched to any gene: 7. The CDR3 has 15 amino acids. The CDR3 loop reads CASSPTSGRAVEQFF. Written as DNA, the CDR3 is TGTGCCAGTAGCCCGACTAGCGGGAGGGCCGTTGAGCAGTTCTTC.

J is TRBJ1-3 and V is TRBV28; TRBD1 might be the D (6 bases). CDR3 size: 15 residues. Germline CDR1 MDHEN, CDR2 SYDVKM. V was cut by 6 bases and J by 2 bases, with 14 bases left in between. CDR3: CASSLRGVAGNTIYF. In DNA, the CDR3 is TGTGCCAGCAGCCTAAGGGGGGTAGCTGGAAACACCATATATTTT.

V usage is TRBV6-1 and J usage is TRBJ1-5, with D uncertain. Germline lookup yields CDR1 MNHNS and CDR2 SASEGT. The length of the CDR3 is 13 residues. V shed 0 bases and J shed 2 bases, with 2 bases lying between them. Here the CDR3 DNA reads TGTGCCAGCAGTGAAGCGGGCAATCAGCCCCAGCATTTT. This gives the protein CASSEAGNQPQHF.

V and J are TRBV28 and TRBJ2-7; D gene ambiguous. The germline CDR1 and CDR2 sequences are MDHEN and SYDVKM. With 8 bases removed from V and 2 bases from J, the gap between germline ends came to 4 bases. This CDR3 has 10 amino acids. CDR3 sequence reads: CASAAYEQYF. The CDR3, as DNA: TGTGCCAGCGCAGCCTACGAGCAGTACTTC.

The chain combines TRBV18 with TRBJ2-3; 12 bases agree with TRBD2. CDR3 length: 16 amino acids. The junction had 2 bases not matched to a gene; V was cut back by 4 bases and J by 0 bases. Germline V gives CDR1 KGHSH, CDR2 LQKENI. The CDR3 loop is CASSLGTSGSTDTQYF. CDR3 DNA sequence: TGTGCCAGCTCACTCGGGACTAGCGGGAGCACAGATACGCAGTATTTT.

The V and J genes are TRBV29-1 and TRBJ2-2, with TRBD2 matching over 13 bases. The CDR3 sequence is 14 residues long. The V gene's germline CDR1 is SQVTM and CDR2 ANQGSEA. Here the CDR3 DNA reads TGCACCGTAGGGACTAGCGGGAATGTTGGGGAGCTGTTTTTT. Translation: CTVGTSGNVGELFF.

V usage is TRBV7-9 and J usage is TRBJ1-2, with D possibly being TRBD1 (5 bases). V lost 5 bases to trimming and J lost 8 bases, with 15 bases between them. CDR1 and CDR2 from the germline V gene are SEHNR and FQNEAQ (reference sequence). This CDR3 is built from 13 residues. The CDR3 protein is CASSPGRGVGYTF. The CDR3 bases are TGTGCCAGCAGCCCCGGACGAGGGGTGGGCTACACCTTC.

Only one count was recorded for this clone. V and J are TRBV28 and TRBJ2-3, with D hard to call. The CDR3 extends over 11 amino acids. Germline V CDR1 and CDR2: MDHEN, SYDVKM. The V end lost 6 bases, the J end lost 6 bases, and 7 bases lay between the germline ends. DNA of the CDR3: TGTGCCAGCAGCTCCTCCGATACGCAGTATTTT. Encoded protein: CASSSSDTQYF.

The J gene is TRBJ2-1, the V gene TRBV5-5, with D hard to call. V lost 4 bases, J lost 8 bases, and 22 bases lay in between. The CDR3 is 16 amino acids. Germline V gives CDR1 SGHKS, CDR2 YYEKEE (reference sequence). The CDR3 loop reads CASSVSVRMGKDEQFF. CDR3 nucleotide sequence: TGTGCCAGCAGCGTATCTGTAAGGATGGGGAAAGATGAGCAGTTCTTC.

The chain has TRBV5-1 and TRBJ2-1, with a tentative D call TRBD1 (5 bases). Germline V gene lookup returns CDR1 SGHRS and CDR2 YFSETQ. The length of the CDR3 is 14 residues. Trimming left V 3 bases short and J 0 bases short, with 7 bases between. The CDR3 bases are TGCGCCAGCAGCTGGACACACTCCTACAATGAGCAGTTCTTC. This translates into CASSWTHSYNEQFF.

The V and J genes are TRBV7-2 and TRBJ1-6, with D uncertain. CDR3 length equals 16 residues. CDR1 is SGHTA and CDR2 is FQGNSA in the germline V gene. Trimming cost V 1 base and J 0 bases, with 7 bases left between them. CDR3 DNA: TGTGCCAGCAGCTTAGAATTGCGCTCCTATAATTCACCCCTCCACTTT. It is translated as CASSLELRSYNSPLHF.

This clone was seen only once. The chain links TRBV9 to TRBJ2-1; 7 nucleotides align to TRBD1. Germline-derived CDR1 and CDR2 are SGDLS and YYNGEE. J was trimmed by 6 bases and V by 3 bases; bases with no gene match: 6. The CDR3 is 14 residues long. The CDR3 DNA reads TGTGCCAGCAGCGGTCGACAGGGCGGCAATGAGCAGTTCTTC. This translates into CASSGRQGGNEQFF.

This sequence joins TRBV28 and TRBJ1-2, with D tentatively TRBD1 (5 bases). The CDR3 contains 16 residues. V lost 5 bases to trimming and J lost 0 bases, with 16 bases between them. CDR1 and CDR2 from the germline V gene are MDHEN and SYDVKM. The CDR3 nucleotides read TGTGCCAGCAGTCTCCCCTGGGACGGAGCTAACTATGGCTACACCTTC. It translates to CASSLPWDGANYGYTF.

CDR3: CASTTSGSFTGANVLTF. Written as DNA, the CDR3 is TGTGCCAGCACGACTAGCGGGAGTTTTACGGGGGCCAACGTCCTGACTTTC. The genes are TRBV2 and TRBJ2-6, with TRBD2 matching over 12 bases. Germline V gene lookup returns CDR1 SNHLY and CDR2 FYNNEI. J lost 4 bases, V lost 7 bases, and 8 bases had no gene match. The CDR3 contains 17 residues. Full variable domain (missing parts from reference TRBV2 and TRBJ2-6): EPEVTQTPSHQVTQMGQEVILRCVPISNHLYFYWYRQILGQKVEFLVSFYNNEISEKSEIFDDQFSVERPDGSNFTLKIRSTKLEDSAMYFCASTTSGSFTGANVLTFGAGSRLTVL.

The rearrangement uses TRBV9 and TRBJ2-3, with no clear D. The germline CDR1 and CDR2 sequences are SGDLS and YYNGEE. There are 16 residues in the CDR3. Trimming stripped 0 bases from V and 0 bases from J, with 11 bases between. CDR3 sequence reads: CASSVEGRKSTDTQYF. CDR3 nucleotide sequence: TGTGCCAGCAGCGTAGAAGGCAGGAAAAGCACAGATACGCAGTATTTT.

This chain joins TRBV11-2 and TRBJ2-7, with 8 bases fitting TRBD2. The germline CDR1 and CDR2 sequences are SGHAT and FQNNGV. The CDR3 runs 14 residues. The J segment lost 4 bases and the V segment lost 1 base, leaving 3 bases of the junction unmatched. Here the CDR3 DNA reads TGTGCCAGCAGCTTAGTCGGGAGGGCATACGAGCAGTACTTC. Protein product: CASSLVGRAYEQYF.

This clone was found once. The chain employs TRBV4-1 and TRBJ2-7; 9 nucleotides agree with TRBD1. V was pared by 4 bases and J by 5 bases, with 9 bases of the junction left unmatched. This CDR3 is built from 15 residues. Germline CDR1 reads MGHRA; CDR2 reads YSYEKL. CDR3 in amino acids: CASSRTGTGIHEQYF. For the CDR3, the DNA is TGCGCCAGCAGCCGCACCGGGACAGGGATCCACGAGCAGTACTTC.

V and J are TRBV7-2 and TRBJ2-1, with 9 bases aligning to TRBD2. The CDR3 extends over 17 amino acids. The germline V gene encodes CDR1 SGHTA and CDR2 FQGNSA. V lost 5 bases and J lost 0; bases outside the gene matches: 8. The CDR3 coding sequence is TGTGCCAGCAGCCTCGGTGGCGGGAGGGCCTCCTACAATGAGCAGTTCTTC. Its protein product is CASSLGGGRASYNEQFF.

The CDR3 region has the DNA TGCGCCAGCACTGGGGGCGTCGGAAACACCATATATTTT. Translation gives CASTGGVGNTIYF. This chain uses TRBV4-1 with TRBJ1-3, with D possibly TRBD1 on 6 matching bases. The V gene lost 7 bases and the J gene lost 4 bases, with 11 bases spanning the gap. This CDR3 comprises 13 residues. Per germline, CDR1 MGHRA and CDR2 YSYEKL.